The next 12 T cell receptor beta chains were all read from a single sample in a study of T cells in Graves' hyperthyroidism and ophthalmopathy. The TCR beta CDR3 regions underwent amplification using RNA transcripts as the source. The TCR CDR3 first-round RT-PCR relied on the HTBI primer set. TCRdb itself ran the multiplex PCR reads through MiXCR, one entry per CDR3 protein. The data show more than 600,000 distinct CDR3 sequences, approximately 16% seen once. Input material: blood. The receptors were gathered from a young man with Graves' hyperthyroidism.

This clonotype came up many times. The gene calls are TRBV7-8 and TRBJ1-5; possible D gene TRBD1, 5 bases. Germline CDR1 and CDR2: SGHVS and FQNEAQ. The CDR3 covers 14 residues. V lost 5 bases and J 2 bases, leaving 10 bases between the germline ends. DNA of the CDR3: TGTGCCAGCAGCCCCGGGGGTGGCAATCAGCCCCAGCATTTT. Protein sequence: CASSPGGGNQPQHF.

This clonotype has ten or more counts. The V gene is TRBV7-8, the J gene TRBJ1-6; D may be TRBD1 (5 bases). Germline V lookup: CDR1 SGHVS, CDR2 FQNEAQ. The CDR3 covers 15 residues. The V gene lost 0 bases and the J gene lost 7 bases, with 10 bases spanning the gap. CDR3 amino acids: CASSLAPGRNSPLHF. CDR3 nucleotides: TGTGCCAGCAGCTTAGCTCCGGGACGAAATTCACCCCTCCACTTT.

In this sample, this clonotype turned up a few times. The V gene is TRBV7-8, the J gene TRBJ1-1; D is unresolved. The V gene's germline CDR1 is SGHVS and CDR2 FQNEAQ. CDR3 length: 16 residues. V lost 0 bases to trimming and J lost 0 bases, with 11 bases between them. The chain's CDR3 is CASSLASGGLNTEAFF. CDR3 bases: TGTGCCAGCAGCTTAGCATCCGGCGGATTGAACACTGAAGCTTTCTTT.

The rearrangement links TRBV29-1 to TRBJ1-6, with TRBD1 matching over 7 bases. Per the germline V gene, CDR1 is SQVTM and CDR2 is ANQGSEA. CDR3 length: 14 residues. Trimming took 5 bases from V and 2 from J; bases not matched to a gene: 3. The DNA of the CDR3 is TGCAGCGTTCGGACAGGACCCTATAATTCACCCCTCCACTTT. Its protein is CSVRTGPYNSPLHF.

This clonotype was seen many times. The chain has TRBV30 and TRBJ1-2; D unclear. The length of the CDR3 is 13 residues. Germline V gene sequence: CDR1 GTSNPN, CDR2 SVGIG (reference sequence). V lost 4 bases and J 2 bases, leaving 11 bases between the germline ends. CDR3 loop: CAWKVAGNYGYTF. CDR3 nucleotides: TGTGCCTGGAAGGTCGCCGGGAACTATGGCTACACCTTC. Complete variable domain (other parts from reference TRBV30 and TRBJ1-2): SQTIHQWPATLVQPVGSPLSLECTVEGTSNPNLYWYRQAAGRGLQLLFYSVGIGQISSEVPQNLSASRPQDRQFILSSKKLLLSDSGFYLCAWKVAGNYGYTFGSGTRLTVV.

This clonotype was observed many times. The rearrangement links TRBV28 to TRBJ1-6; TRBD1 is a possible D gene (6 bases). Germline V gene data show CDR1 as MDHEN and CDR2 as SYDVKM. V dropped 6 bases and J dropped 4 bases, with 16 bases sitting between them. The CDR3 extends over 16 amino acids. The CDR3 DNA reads TGTGCCAGCAGCCCAGCCGGGACAAGGTATAATTCACCCCTCCACTTT. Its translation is CASSPAGTRYNSPLHF.

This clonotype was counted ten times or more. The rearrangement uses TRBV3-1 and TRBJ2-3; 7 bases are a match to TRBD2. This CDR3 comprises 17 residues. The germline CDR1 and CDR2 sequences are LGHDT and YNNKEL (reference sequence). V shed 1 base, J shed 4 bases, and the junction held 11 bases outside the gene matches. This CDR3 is CASSQVTSATFPDTQYF. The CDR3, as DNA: TGTGCCAGCAGCCAAGTAACTAGCGCAACCTTCCCAGATACGCAGTATTTT.

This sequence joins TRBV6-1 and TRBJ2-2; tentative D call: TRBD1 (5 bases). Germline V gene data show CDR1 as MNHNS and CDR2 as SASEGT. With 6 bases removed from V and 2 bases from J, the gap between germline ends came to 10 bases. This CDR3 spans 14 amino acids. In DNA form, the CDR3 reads TGTGCCAGCAGACCCGGACAAAACACCGGGGAGCTGTTTTTT. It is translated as CASRPGQNTGELFF.

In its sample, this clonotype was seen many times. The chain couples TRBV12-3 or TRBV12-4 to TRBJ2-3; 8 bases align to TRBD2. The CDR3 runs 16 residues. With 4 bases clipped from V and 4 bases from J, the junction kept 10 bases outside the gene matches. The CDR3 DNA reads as TGTGCCAGCAGTTGCCCACCGGGAGGGCCCTCAGATACGCAGTATTTT. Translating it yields CASSCPPGGPSDTQYF.

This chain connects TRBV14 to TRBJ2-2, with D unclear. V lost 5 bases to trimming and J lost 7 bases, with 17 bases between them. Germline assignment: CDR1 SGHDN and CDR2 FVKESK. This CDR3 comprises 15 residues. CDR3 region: CASSNARPLSGELFF. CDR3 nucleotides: TGTGCCAGCAGCAACGCCCGTCCCCTGAGCGGGGAGCTGTTTTTT. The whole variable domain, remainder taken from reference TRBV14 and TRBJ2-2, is EAGVTQFPSHSVIEKGQTVTLRCDPISGHDNLYWYRRVMGKEIKFLLHFVKESKQDESGMPNNRFLAERTGGTYSTLKVQPAELEDSGVYFCASSNARPLSGELFFGEGSRLTVL.

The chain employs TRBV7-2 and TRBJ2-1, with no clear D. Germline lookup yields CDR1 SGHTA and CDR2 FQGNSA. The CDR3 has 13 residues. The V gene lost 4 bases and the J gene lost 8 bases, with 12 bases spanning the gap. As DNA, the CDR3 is TGTGCCAGCAGCTCGAGCTCCGAACATGAGCAGTTCTTC. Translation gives CASSSSSEHEQFF.

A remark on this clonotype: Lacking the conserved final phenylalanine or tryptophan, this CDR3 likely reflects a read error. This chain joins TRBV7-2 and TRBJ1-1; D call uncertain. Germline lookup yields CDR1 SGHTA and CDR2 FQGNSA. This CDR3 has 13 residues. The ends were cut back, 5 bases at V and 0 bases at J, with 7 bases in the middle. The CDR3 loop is CASSPGLNTEAFL. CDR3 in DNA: TGTGCCAGCAGCCCGGGGTTGAACACTGAAGCTTTCCTT.